This T cell receptor (beta chain) was recorded in a study of identical twins. Whole-study results and caveats: Excess low generation probability was seen in twin-shared out-of-frame alpha sequences. Weaker excess sharing between twins was seen in beta out-of-frame sequences.

Comment on this clonotype: Its antigen is currently unknown. A junction end diverges from the germline sequence, so it may reflect a read error.

This CDR3 is built from 13 residues. Per the germline V gene, CDR1 is SGHDT and CDR2 is YYEEEE. Template switching added a universal primer site; cDNA carried unique molecular identifiers. MiXCR, applied by TCRdb to the 5' RACE reads, yields one record per CDR3 protein. The sample consists of some 210,000 distinct CDR3 sequences, around 15% of them appearing once. The data also belong to a second study, concerning T cells expressing NK-cell markers.

The rearrangement links TRBV5-6 to TRBJ1-2; no definite D call. Sequenced sample: CD8+ T cells sorted from blood. The clonotype comes from a woman under 30 in good health. The CDR3 loop is CASSLGRYYGDTF. DNA for the CDR3: TGTGCCAGCAGCTTGGGCAGGTACTATGGCGACACCTTC.